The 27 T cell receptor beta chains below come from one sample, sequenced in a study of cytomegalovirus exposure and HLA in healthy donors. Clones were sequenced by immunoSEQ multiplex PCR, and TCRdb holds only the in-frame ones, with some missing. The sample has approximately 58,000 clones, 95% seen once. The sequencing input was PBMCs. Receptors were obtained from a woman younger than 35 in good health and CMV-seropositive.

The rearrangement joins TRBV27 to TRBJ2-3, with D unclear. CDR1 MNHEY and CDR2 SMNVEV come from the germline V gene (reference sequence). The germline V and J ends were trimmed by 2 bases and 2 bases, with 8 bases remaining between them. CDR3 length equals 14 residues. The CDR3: CASSLLEATDTQYF. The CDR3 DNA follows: TGTGCCAGCAGTTTACTAGAAGCCACAGATACGCAGTATTTT.

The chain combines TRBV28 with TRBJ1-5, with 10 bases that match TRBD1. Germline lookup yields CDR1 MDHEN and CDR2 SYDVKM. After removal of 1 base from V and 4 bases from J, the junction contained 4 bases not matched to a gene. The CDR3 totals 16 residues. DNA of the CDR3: TGTGCCAGCAGTTTATTGTGGACAGGGGGTAATCAGCCCCAGCATTTT. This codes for CASSLLWTGGNQPQHF.

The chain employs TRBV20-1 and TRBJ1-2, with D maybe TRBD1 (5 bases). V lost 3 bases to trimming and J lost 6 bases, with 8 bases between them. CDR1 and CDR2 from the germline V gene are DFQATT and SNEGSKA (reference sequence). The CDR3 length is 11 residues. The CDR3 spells CSARGGNGYTF. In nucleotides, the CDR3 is TGCAGTGCTAGGGGGGGAAATGGCTACACCTTC.

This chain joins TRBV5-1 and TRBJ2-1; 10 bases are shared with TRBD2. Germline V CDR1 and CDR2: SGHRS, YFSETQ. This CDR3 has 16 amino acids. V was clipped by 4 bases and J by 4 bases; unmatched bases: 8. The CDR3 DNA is TGCGCCAGCAGCGAGTCTAGCGGGAGTACTTACAATGAGCAGTTCTTC. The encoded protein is CASSESSGSTYNEQFF.

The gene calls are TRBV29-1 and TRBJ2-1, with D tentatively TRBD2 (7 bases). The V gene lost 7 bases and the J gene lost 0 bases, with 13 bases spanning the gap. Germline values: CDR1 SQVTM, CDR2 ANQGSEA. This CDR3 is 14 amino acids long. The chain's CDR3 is CSGGRGSSYNEQFF. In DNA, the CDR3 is TGCAGCGGAGGGAGGGGGAGCTCCTACAATGAGCAGTTCTTC.

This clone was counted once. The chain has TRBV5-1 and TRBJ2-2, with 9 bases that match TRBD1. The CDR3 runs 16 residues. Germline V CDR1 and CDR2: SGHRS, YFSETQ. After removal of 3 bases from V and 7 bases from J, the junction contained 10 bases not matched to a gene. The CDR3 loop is CASSSAGTGLSGELFF. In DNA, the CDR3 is TGCGCCAGCAGCTCCGCCGGGACAGGGCTGAGCGGGGAGCTGTTTTTT.

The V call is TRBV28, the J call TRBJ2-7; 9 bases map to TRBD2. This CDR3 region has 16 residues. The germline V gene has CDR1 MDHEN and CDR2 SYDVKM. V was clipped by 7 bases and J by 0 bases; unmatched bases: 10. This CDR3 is CASNFRAGGNSYEQYF. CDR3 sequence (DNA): TGTGCCAGCAACTTTAGAGCGGGGGGCAACTCCTACGAGCAGTACTTC.

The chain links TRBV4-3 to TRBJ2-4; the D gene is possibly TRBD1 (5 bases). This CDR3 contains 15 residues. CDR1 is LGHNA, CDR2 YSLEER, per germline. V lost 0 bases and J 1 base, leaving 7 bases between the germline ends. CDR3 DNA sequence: TGCGCCAGCAGCCAAGACGCAGGGGCCAAAAACATTCAGTACTTC. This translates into CASSQDAGAKNIQYF.

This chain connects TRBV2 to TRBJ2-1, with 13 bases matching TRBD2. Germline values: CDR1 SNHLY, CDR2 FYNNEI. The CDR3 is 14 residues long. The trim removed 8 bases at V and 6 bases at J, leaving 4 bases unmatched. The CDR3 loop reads CASPGLAGINEQFF. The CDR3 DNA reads TGTGCCAGCCCGGGACTAGCGGGAATCAATGAGCAGTTCTTC.

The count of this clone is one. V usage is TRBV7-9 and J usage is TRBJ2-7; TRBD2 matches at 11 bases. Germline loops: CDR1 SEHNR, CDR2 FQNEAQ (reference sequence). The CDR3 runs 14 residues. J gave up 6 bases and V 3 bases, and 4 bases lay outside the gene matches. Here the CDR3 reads CASSFSGRAGEQYF. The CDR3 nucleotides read TGTGCCAGCAGCTTTAGCGGGAGGGCCGGCGAGCAGTACTTC. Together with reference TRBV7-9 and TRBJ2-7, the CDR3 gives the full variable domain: DTGVSQNPRHKITKRGQNVTFRCDPISEHNRLYWYRQTLGQGPEFLTYFQNEAQLEKSRLLSDRFSAERPKGSFSTLEIQRTEQGDSAMYLCASSFSGRAGEQYFGPGTRLTVT.

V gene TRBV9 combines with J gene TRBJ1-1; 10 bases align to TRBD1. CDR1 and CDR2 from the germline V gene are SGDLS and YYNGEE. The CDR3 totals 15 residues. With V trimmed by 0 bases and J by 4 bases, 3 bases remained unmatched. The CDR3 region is CASSVEGTGATEAFF. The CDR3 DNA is TGTGCCAGCAGCGTAGAAGGGACAGGGGCCACTGAAGCTTTCTTT.

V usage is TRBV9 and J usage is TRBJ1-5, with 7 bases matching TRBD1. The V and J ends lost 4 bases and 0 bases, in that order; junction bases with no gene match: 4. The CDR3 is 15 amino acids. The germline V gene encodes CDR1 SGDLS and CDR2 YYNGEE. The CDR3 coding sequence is TGTGCCAGCAGCAAGGGACAGAGTAGCAATCAGCCCCAGCATTTT. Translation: CASSKGQSSNQPQHF. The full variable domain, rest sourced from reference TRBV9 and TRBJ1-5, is DSGVTQTPKHLITATGQRVTLRCSPRSGDLSVYWYQQSLDQGLQFLIQYYNGEERAKGNILERFSAQQFPDLHSELNLSSLELGDSALYFCASSKGQSSNQPQHFGDGTRLSIL.

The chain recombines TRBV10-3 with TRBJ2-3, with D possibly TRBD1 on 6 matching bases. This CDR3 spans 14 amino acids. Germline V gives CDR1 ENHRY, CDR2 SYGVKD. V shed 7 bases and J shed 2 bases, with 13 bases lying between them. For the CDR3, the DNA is TGTGCCATCAAACCGGGACAAAACACAGATACGCAGTATTTT. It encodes CAIKPGQNTDTQYF.

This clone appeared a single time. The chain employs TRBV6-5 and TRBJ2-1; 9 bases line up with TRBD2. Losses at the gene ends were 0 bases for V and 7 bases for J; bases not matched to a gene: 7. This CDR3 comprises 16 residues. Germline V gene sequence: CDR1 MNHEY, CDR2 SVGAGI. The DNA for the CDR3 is TGTGCCAGCAGTTACTCTCAGGCGGGAGGGTGGAATGAGCAGTTCTTC. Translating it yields CASSYSQAGGWNEQFF.

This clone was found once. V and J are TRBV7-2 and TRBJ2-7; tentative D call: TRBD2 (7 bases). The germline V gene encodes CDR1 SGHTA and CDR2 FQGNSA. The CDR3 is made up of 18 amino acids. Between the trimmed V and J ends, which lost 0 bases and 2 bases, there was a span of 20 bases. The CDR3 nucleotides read TGTGCCAGCAGCTTAGCGCGCCCGGGGGGCCTCCTACCCTACGAGCAGTACTTC. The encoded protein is CASSLARPGGLLPYEQYF.

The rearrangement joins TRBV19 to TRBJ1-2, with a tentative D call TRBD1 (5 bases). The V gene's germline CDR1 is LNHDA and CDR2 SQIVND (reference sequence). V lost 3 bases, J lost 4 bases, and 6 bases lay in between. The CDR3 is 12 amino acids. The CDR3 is CASSMDIYGYTF. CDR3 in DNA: TGTGCCAGTAGTATGGACATCTATGGCTACACCTTC.

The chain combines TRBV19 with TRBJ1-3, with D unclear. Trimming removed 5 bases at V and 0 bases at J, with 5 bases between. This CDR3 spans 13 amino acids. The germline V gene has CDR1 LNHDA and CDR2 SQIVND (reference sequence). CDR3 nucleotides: TGTGCCAGTAGTTGGAGCTCTGGAAACACCATATATTTT. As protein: CASSWSSGNTIYF. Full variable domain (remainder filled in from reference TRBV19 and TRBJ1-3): DGGITQSPKYLFRKEGQNVTLSCEQNLNHDAMYWYRQDPGQGLRLIYYSQIVNDFQKGDIAEGYSVSREKKESFPLTVTSAQKNPTAFYLCASSWSSGNTIYFGEGSWLTVV.

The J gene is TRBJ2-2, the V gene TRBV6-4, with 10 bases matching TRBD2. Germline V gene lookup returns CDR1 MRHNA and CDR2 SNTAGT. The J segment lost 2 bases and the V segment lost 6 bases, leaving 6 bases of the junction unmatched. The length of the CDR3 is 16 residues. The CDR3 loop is CASSEREGTNTGELFF. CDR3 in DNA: TGTGCCAGCAGCGAGCGGGAGGGCACAAACACCGGGGAGCTGTTTTTT.

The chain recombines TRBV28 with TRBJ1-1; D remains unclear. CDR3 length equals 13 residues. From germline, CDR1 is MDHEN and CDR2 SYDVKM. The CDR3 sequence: CVTAVGGPTEAFF. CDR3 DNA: TGTGTCACGGCAGTAGGAGGCCCCACTGAAGCTTTCTTT.

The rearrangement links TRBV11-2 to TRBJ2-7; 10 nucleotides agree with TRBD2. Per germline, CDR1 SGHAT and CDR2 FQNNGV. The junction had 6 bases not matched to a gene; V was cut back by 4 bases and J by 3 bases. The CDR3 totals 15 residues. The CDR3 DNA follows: TGTGCCAGCAGCTCAGGATCTAGCGGGGGCTACGAGCAGTACTTC. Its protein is CASSSGSSGGYEQYF.

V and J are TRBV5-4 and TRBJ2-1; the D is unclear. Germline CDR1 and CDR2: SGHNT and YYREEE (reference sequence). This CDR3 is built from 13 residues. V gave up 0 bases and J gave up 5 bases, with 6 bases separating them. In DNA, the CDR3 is TGTGCCAGCAGCTTGGCCCCAAACAATGAGCAGTTCTTC. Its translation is CASSLAPNNEQFF.

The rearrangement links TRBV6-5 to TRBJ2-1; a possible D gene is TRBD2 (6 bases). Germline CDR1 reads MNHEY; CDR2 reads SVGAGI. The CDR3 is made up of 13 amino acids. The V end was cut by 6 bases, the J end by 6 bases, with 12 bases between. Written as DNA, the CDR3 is TGTGCCAGCAGGCGACGACTAGTCAATGAGCAGTTCTTC. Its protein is CASRRRLVNEQFF.

CDR3 DNA: TGTGCCAGCAGTTTACAACAAACCGAAGCTTTCTTT. This gives the protein CASSLQQTEAFF. V is TRBV28 and J is TRBJ1-1; D unresolved. This CDR3 has 12 residues. V was clipped by 2 bases and J by 8 bases, with 9 bases between them. Germline V lookup: CDR1 MDHEN, CDR2 SYDVKM.

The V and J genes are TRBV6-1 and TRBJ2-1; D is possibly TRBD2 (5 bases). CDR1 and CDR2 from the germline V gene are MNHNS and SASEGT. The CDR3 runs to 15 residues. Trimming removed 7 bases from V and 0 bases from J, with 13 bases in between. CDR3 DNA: TGTGCCAGCACCCGAGCGGACCCCTCCTACAATGAGCAGTTCTTC. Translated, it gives CASTRADPSYNEQFF.

This CDR3 reads CASSYRAYEQYF. CDR3 bases: TGTGCCAGCAGCTACAGAGCTTACGAGCAGTACTTC. This chain uses TRBV28 with TRBJ2-7; D unresolved. This CDR3 comprises 12 residues. V gave up 6 bases and J gave up 4 bases, with 10 bases separating them. Germline loops: CDR1 MDHEN, CDR2 SYDVKM.

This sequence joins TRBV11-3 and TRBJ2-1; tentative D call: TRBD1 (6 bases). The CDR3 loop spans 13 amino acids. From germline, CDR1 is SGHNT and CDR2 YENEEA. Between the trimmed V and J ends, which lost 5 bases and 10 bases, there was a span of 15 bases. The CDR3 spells CASSPGSQGEQFF. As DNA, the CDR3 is TGTGCCAGCAGCCCCGGGTCCCAGGGGGAGCAGTTCTTC.

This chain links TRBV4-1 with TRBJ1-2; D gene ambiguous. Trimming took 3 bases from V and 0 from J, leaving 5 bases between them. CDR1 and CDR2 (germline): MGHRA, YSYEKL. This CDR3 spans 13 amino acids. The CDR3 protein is CASSQQTNYGYTF. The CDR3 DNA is TGCGCCAGCAGCCAGCAGACTAACTATGGCTACACCTTC.